Listed here are 20 T cell receptor beta chains from one sample, sequenced in a study of blood T cell repertoires in COVID-19. Repertoires were generated with immunoSEQ multiplex PCR, while TCRdb's copy carries only in-frame clones and drops some. The sample has approximately 210,000 clones, about four fifths seen once. The source material was peripheral blood. The receptors originated from a woman in her seventies with active or convalescent COVID-19.

This chain joins TRBV11-2 and TRBJ1-1; TRBD1 matches 9 bases. V trimming: 5 bases; J trimming: 4 bases; junction bases outside the gene matches: 8. The CDR3 length is 15 residues. CDR1 SGHAT and CDR2 FQNNGV come from the germline V gene. CDR3 nucleotides: TGTGCCAGCAGCCCCTGGACAGGGGCGGGCACTGAAGCTTTCTTT. It translates to CASSPWTGAGTEAFF.

The rearrangement links TRBV11-3 to TRBJ2-1; tentatively, D is TRBD2 (6 bases). The germline V and J ends were trimmed by 4 bases and 7 bases, with 14 bases remaining between them. In germline, CDR1 is SGHNT, CDR2 YENEEA. The CDR3 contains 14 residues. CDR3 sequence (DNA): TGTGCCAGCAGCTCCAGCCCGGCGGGAAATGAGCAGTTCTTC. Protein sequence: CASSSSPAGNEQFF. The full variable domain, completed using reference TRBV11-3 and TRBJ2-1, is EAGVVQSPRYKIIEKKQPVAFWCNPISGHNTLYWYLQNLGQGPELLIRYENEEAVDDSQLPKDRFSAERLKGVDSTLKIQPAELGDSAVYLCASSSSPAGNEQFFGPGTRLTVL.

The chain is built from TRBV19 and TRBJ2-3, with TRBD1 as a possible D gene (5 bases). Germline CDR1 LNHDA, CDR2 SQIVND (reference sequence). The length of the CDR3 is 15 residues. Trimming removed 5 bases at V and 1 base at J, with 13 bases between. CDR3 DNA: TGTGCCAGTAGTGCGAAGGGGTCCGGCACAGATACGCAGTATTTT. Protein sequence: CASSAKGSGTDTQYF.

CDR3 nucleotide sequence: TGTGCCAGCGTCTCCGGGGCGGGGGCAGGGGAAAAACTGTTTTTT. This sequence encodes CASVSGAGAGEKLFF. The chain carries TRBV6-6 and TRBJ1-4; D possibly corresponds to TRBD1 (6 bases). The CDR3 consists of 15 residues. With 8 bases removed from V and 8 bases from J, the gap between germline ends came to 21 bases. Germline V gives CDR1 MNHNY, CDR2 SVGAGI (reference sequence).

The chain employs TRBV24-1 and TRBJ1-6, with 7 nucleotides matching TRBD1. With 2 bases clipped from V and 5 bases from J, the junction kept 14 bases outside the gene matches. Germline CDR1 and CDR2: KGHDR and SFDVKD. The CDR3 is 19 residues long. The CDR3 region is CATSDWAGGLDSNNSPLHF. CDR3 in DNA: TGTGCCACCAGTGATTGGGCAGGGGGTTTGGATAGCAATAATTCACCCCTCCACTTT.

CDR3 residues: CASSVGVGLDYNEQFF. Here the CDR3 DNA reads TGTGCCAGCAGCGTAGGAGTCGGACTTGACTACAATGAGCAGTTCTTC. The V call is TRBV9, the J call TRBJ2-1; tentatively, D is TRBD2 (5 bases). CDR1 SGDLS and CDR2 YYNGEE come from the germline V gene. The CDR3 has 16 amino acids. Between the trimmed V and J ends, which lost 0 bases and 3 bases, there was a span of 13 bases.

In DNA form, the CDR3 reads TGTGCCAGCAGACGGGAGGGCTATGGCTACACCTTC. This sequence encodes CASRREGYGYTF. This chain uses TRBV2 with TRBJ1-2; D gene uncertain. V lost 6 bases to trimming and J lost 4 bases, with 9 bases between them. This CDR3 is 12 amino acids long. CDR1 and CDR2 (germline): SNHLY, FYNNEI.

This chain connects TRBV7-9 to TRBJ2-7, with 8 bases that match TRBD2. Germline CDR1 is SEHNR and CDR2 is FQNEAQ (reference sequence). The V and J ends lost 4 bases and 3 bases, in that order; junction bases with no gene match: 5. The CDR3 runs to 14 residues. CDR3 DNA sequence: TGTGCCAGCAGCTCTAGCGGGTTGGGCTACGAGCAGTACTTC. Protein: CASSSSGLGYEQYF.

V gene TRBV5-1 combines with J gene TRBJ2-1; TRBD1 matches at 7 bases. Looked up from germline, CDR1 is SGHRS and CDR2 is YFSETQ. V shed 3 bases and J 9 bases; nucleotides not matched to a gene: 12. The CDR3 is made up of 15 amino acids. CDR3 DNA: TGCGCCAGCAGCTACAGGGGAACGCCTGGCGGTGAGCAGTTCTTC. This translates into CASSYRGTPGGEQFF.

This clone occurred a few times. This chain uses TRBV5-1 with TRBJ1-2; perhaps TRBD1 as D (5 bases). CDR1 is SGHRS, CDR2 YFSETQ, per germline. The V end was cut by 4 bases, the J end by 6 bases, with 22 bases between. The CDR3 runs to 16 residues. CDR3 nucleotide sequence: TGCGCCAGCAGCCCGGGTGGAAGGGGCGCCCTGAATGGCTACACCTTC. This sequence encodes CASSPGGRGALNGYTF.

The gene calls are TRBV9 and TRBJ1-1; the D is unclear. CDR3 length equals 13 residues. Germline V lookup: CDR1 SGDLS, CDR2 YYNGEE. Trimming took off 4 bases at V and 4 bases at J, with 11 bases between the two ends. CDR3 amino acids: CASSPSFRTEAFF. The CDR3 coding sequence is TGTGCCAGCAGCCCTTCGTTCCGCACTGAAGCTTTCTTT. Drawing the rest from reference TRBV9 and TRBJ1-1, the complete variable domain is DSGVTQTPKHLITATGQRVTLRCSPRSGDLSVYWYQQSLDQGLQFLIQYYNGEERAKGNILERFSAQQFPDLHSELNLSSLELGDSALYFCASSPSFRTEAFFGQGTRLTVV.

This sequence joins TRBV30 and TRBJ2-7; weak D call: TRBD2 (7 bases). The CDR3 sequence is 16 residues long. V dropped 2 bases and J dropped 2 bases, with 19 bases sitting between them. From germline, CDR1 is GTSNPN and CDR2 SVGIG (reference sequence). The CDR3 DNA is TGTGCCTGGAGTTCCTGGGGGGCTAGCGGAGCCTACGAGCAGTACTTC. It translates to CAWSSWGASGAYEQYF.

The chain combines TRBV5-1 with TRBJ2-7; D ambiguous. This CDR3 contains 13 residues. Germline loops: CDR1 SGHRS, CDR2 YFSETQ. V lost 1 base and J 3 bases, leaving 8 bases between the germline ends. CDR3 in amino acids: CASSLFSNYEQYF. The CDR3 DNA is TGCGCCAGCAGCTTGTTTTCAAACTACGAGCAGTACTTC.

CDR3 sequence reads: CASRQGAGNSPLHF. Here the CDR3 DNA reads TGTGCCAGCCGACAGGGGGCTGGGAATTCACCCCTCCACTTT. The V and J genes are TRBV2 and TRBJ1-6; 10 positions match TRBD1. The germline CDR1 and CDR2 sequences are SNHLY and FYNNEI. V was pared by 8 bases and J by 7 bases, with 5 bases of the junction left unmatched. The CDR3 loop spans 14 amino acids.

This chain links TRBV9 with TRBJ2-1; 7 bases are a match to TRBD2. The CDR3 is made up of 14 amino acids. The ends lost 3 bases at V and 4 bases at J; junction bases unmatched: 4. CDR1 is SGDLS, CDR2 YYNGEE, per germline. CDR3 amino acids: CASSAGAGYNEQFF. CDR3 DNA sequence: TGTGCCAGCAGCGCGGGAGCGGGGTACAATGAGCAGTTCTTC.

This clone is a singleton in its sample. J is TRBJ2-5 and V is TRBV27; TRBD2 agrees at 10 bases. The ends lost 2 bases at V and 1 base at J; junction bases unmatched: 7. CDR3 length equals 17 residues. Germline V gene sequence: CDR1 MNHEY, CDR2 SMNVEV (reference sequence). The CDR3 protein is CASSLGALAGVQETQYF. The CDR3 nucleotides are TGTGCCAGCAGTTTAGGGGCTCTAGCGGGGGTCCAAGAGACCCAGTACTTC.

Points on this clone: A read error may be the cause here, since a much bigger clone is one base away. The genes are TRBV11-3 and TRBJ2-7; D is uncertain. This CDR3 has 13 amino acids. V lost 0 bases, J lost 0 bases, and 3 bases lay in between. Germline V gives CDR1 SGHNT, CDR2 YENEEA. The CDR3 here is CASSLDSSYEQYF. The CDR3 DNA follows: TGTGCCAGCAGCTTAGACAGCTCCTACGAGCAGTACTTC.

The genes are TRBV6-2 or TRBV6-3 and TRBJ2-7; 12 bases are shared with TRBD2. Trimming removed 3 bases from V and 2 bases from J; junction bases left unmatched: 11. The CDR3 sequence is 18 residues long. CDR1 is MNHEY, CDR2 SVGEGT, per germline. The CDR3 region has the DNA TGTGCCAGCAGTTATCGGACTAGCGGGATACTTTCCCCCTACGAGCAGTACTTC. Protein product: CASSYRTSGILSPYEQYF.

V gene TRBV6-2 or TRBV6-3 combines with J gene TRBJ2-7; 8 positions agree with TRBD2. Germline-derived CDR1 and CDR2 are MNHEY and SVGEGT. The CDR3 runs to 17 residues. The V gene end was trimmed by 0 bases and the J gene end by 4 bases; junction bases not matched to a gene: 11. The CDR3 coding sequence is TGTGCCAGCAGTTACTCGAGCCGACTAGCGTTTCTTTACGAGCAGTACTTC. It codes for CASSYSSRLAFLYEQYF.

The chain employs TRBV3-1 (or the pseudogene TRBV3-2) and TRBJ2-7; 12 nucleotides agree with TRBD1. The CDR3 is 14 amino acids. From germline, CDR1 is LGHDT and CDR2 YNNKEL (reference sequence). V was clipped by 1 base and J by 9 bases; unmatched bases: 4. The CDR3 spells CASSQAPGQGAQYF. In nucleotides, the CDR3 is TGTGCCAGCAGCCAAGCCCCGGGACAGGGGGCGCAGTACTTC.